This is a list of T cell receptor beta chains from one sample in a study of cytomegalovirus exposure and HLA in healthy donors. TCRdb keeps only in-frame clones here, not all; method: immunoSEQ multiplex PCR. This sample has 60,000 or so clones, with roughly 74% found just once. The specimen was PBMCs. These receptors were collected from a man between 40 and 49 years old in good health and CMV-seropositive. Each CDR3 is given with its conserved first and last residue. The order of the fields is D gene, V gene, clone size, J gene, CDR3 protein, CDR3 DNA. D genes are given only for firm matches. Not all rows give a size; the values are once, few, many and, for expanded clones, a class.

TRBD2	TRBV19	-	TRBJ2-3	CATRAGKVDTQYF	TGTGCCACCAGAGCGGGGAAGGTGGATACGCAGTATTTT
-	TRBV29-1	-	TRBJ1-5	CSVQYGAQPQHF	TGCAGCGTTCAATATGGGGCTCAGCCCCAGCATTTT
-	TRBV27	-	TRBJ2-7	CASSLYLPSGSYEQYF	TGTGCCAGCAGTTTATACCTCCCGTCGGGGAGCTACGAGCAGTACTTC
-	TRBV13	-	TRBJ2-5	CASSLEGVGASQETQYF	TGTGCCAGCAGCTTAGAGGGGGTCGGGGCGAGCCAAGAGACCCAGTACTTC
TRBD1	TRBV4-2	-	TRBJ2-2	CASSQGTGGTDTGELFF	TGTGCCAGCAGCCAGGGTACAGGGGGCACGGACACCGGGGAGCTGTTTTTT
TRBD1	TRBV6-6	-	TRBJ2-2	CASSLRQGSNTGELFF	TGTGCCAGCAGTTTACGACAGGGCTCGAACACCGGGGAGCTGTTTTTT
-	TRBV7-6	-	TRBJ2-3	CASSVFRGRTDTQYF	TGTGCCAGCAGCGTCTTCAGGGGCAGGACAGATACGCAGTATTTT
-	TRBV5-1	once	TRBJ2-1	CASSLSVGAYNEQFF	TGCGCCAGCAGCTTGTCTGTCGGGGCCTACAATGAGCAGTTCTTC
-	TRBV5-3	-	TRBJ2-1	CARSPDFHEQFF	TGTGCCAGAAGTCCGGACTTCCATGAGCAGTTCTTC
-	TRBV10-1	-	TRBJ1-2	CASSVDYGYTF	TGCGCCAGCAGTGTAGATTATGGCTACACCTTC
-	TRBV6-1	-	TRBJ1-2	CASTRIRTDGYTF	TGTGCCAGCACCCGGATACGGACAGATGGCTACACCTTC
TRBD1	TRBV6-5	-	TRBJ1-4	CASSETGNGEKLFF	TGTGCCAGCAGTGAGACAGGGAATGGTGAAAAACTGTTTTTT
TRBD2	TRBV5-1	once	TRBJ2-3	CASSLTSGLTDTQYF	TGCGCCAGCAGCCTGACTAGCGGGCTAACAGATACGCAGTATTTT
-	TRBV13	-	TRBJ2-1	CASSFLSGVDEQFF	TGTGCCAGCAGCTTTTTGTCGGGAGTGGATGAGCAGTTCTTC
-	TRBV6-1	few	TRBJ1-1	CASSPIQGNTEAFF	TGTGCCAGCAGTCCCATACAGGGGAACACTGAAGCTTTCTTT
-	TRBV7-6	-	TRBJ1-6	CASSHLNGGASSPLHF	TGTGCCAGCAGCCATCTCAACGGGGGGGCAAGTTCACCCCTCCACTTT
TRBD1	TRBV19	-	TRBJ2-6	CASRGQGEGGANVLTF	TGTGCCAGCCGAGGACAGGGGGAAGGTGGGGCCAACGTCCTGACTTTC
-	TRBV6-5	-	TRBJ1-1	CASSYSGQSEAFF	TGTGCCAGCAGTTACTCGGGACAATCTGAAGCTTTCTTT
TRBD1	TRBV5-6	once	TRBJ1-6	CASSSGGPRSPLHF	TGTGCCAGCAGCTCAGGGGGTCCTAGGTCACCCCTCCACTTT
-	TRBV7-2	-	TRBJ1-2	CASSLGANEGVHYGYTF	TGTGCCAGCAGCTTAGGGGCAAATGAGGGGGTCCACTATGGCTACACCTTC
-	TRBV6-5	-	TRBJ1-1	CASSTPGGGDTEAFF	TGTGCCAGCAGTACCCCGGGAGGGGGAGACACTGAAGCTTTCTTT
TRBD2	TRBV5-1	-	TRBJ2-3	CASSSYPEAGADTQYF	TGCGCCAGCAGTTCCTACCCTGAGGCGGGGGCAGATACGCAGTATTTT
-	TRBV4-2	-	TRBJ2-7	CASSERTDAYEQYF	TGTGCCAGCAGCGAAAGGACTGACGCCTACGAGCAGTACTTC
-	TRBV15	few	TRBJ1-1	CATSQDREAFF	TGTGCCACCAGCCAAGACAGGGAAGCTTTCTTT
TRBD2	TRBV7-7	once	TRBJ2-6	CASSLGRVPGANVLTF	TGTGCTAGCAGCTTAGGGAGGGTACCTGGGGCCAACGTCCTGACTTTC
-	TRBV29-1	-	TRBJ2-7	CSATGVRYEQYF	TGCAGCGCGACAGGAGTCCGTTACGAGCAGTACTTC
TRBD2	TRBV5-1	-	TRBJ2-1	CASSLAAGVSNEQFF	TGCGCCAGCAGCTTAGCAGCGGGGGTATCAAATGAGCAGTTCTTC
TRBD2	TRBV11-2	-	TRBJ2-1	CASSLDRTSLTGQFF	TGTGCCAGCAGCTTAGACCGGACTAGTTTAACGGGGCAGTTCTTC
-	TRBV5-6	few	TRBJ1-6	CASSLGRGNSPLHF	TGTGCCAGCAGCTTGGGGAGGGGTAATTCACCCCTCCACTTT
-	TRBV4-2	once	TRBJ2-7	CASSQAGGLGLEQYF	TGTGCCAGCAGCCAAGCCGGTGGTTTGGGGCTCGAGCAGTACTTC
-	TRBV9	few	TRBJ2-7	CASSGEGLAEQYF	TGTGCCAGCAGCGGAGAGGGCCTAGCCGAGCAGTACTTC
-	TRBV5-1	-	TRBJ1-6	CASSLDPQGPRSLHF	TGCGCCAGCAGCTTGGATCCTCAGGGCCCAAGATCCCTCCACTTT
TRBD1	TRBV5-4	-	TRBJ2-2	CASSLRTGNTGELFF	TGTGCCAGCAGCTTAAGGACAGGGAACACCGGGGAGCTGTTTTTT
-	TRBV2	-	TRBJ1-4	CASRSRDSINEKLFF	TGTGCCAGCAGGTCCAGGGACTCAATCAATGAAAAACTGTTTTTT
TRBD2	TRBV5-4	-	TRBJ2-7	CASTTGLAGDEQYF	TGTGCCAGCACCACTGGACTAGCGGGGGACGAGCAGTACTTC
TRBD2	TRBV19	-	TRBJ2-1	CASRTGLADGNEQFF	TGTGCCAGTAGGACGGGACTAGCGGATGGGAATGAGCAGTTCTTC
-	TRBV2	-	TRBJ1-1	CASSPQGTNTEAFF	TGTGCCAGCAGTCCTCAGGGCACGAACACTGAAGCTTTCTTT
-	TRBV5-1	-	TRBJ2-3	CASSLQGDGAADTQYF	TGCGCCAGCAGCTTGCAAGGGGATGGGGCGGCAGATACGCAGTATTTT
TRBD2	TRBV19	-	TRBJ2-2	CATLGGAARTGELFF	TGTGCCACTCTCGGGGGGGCCGCACGGACCGGGGAGCTGTTTTTT
TRBD1	TRBV6-1	-	TRBJ2-1	CASRDRGRREDEQFF	TGTGCCAGCCGAGACAGGGGGCGAAGAGAAGATGAGCAGTTCTTC
-	TRBV7-9	few	TRBJ2-7	CASSLTGEGEQYF	TGTGCCAGCAGCTTAACGGGCGAGGGAGAGCAGTACTTC
TRBD1	TRBV19	few	TRBJ1-4	CASTVGTGWILTNEKLFF	TGTGCCAGTACGGTAGGGACAGGGTGGATCCTGACTAATGAAAAACTGTTTTTT
-	TRBV7-3	-	TRBJ1-1	CASSLIRKDRFTKAFF	TGTGCCAGCAGCCTCATCCGAAAAGACAGGTTTACCAAAGCTTTCTTT
-	TRBV19	few	TRBJ1-1	CASSITRGDTEAFF	TGTGCCAGTAGTATCACCAGGGGAGACACTGAAGCTTTCTTT
-	TRBV5-1	-	TRBJ1-2	CASSLSTGTNYGYTF	TGCGCCAGCAGCTTGAGTACAGGGACCAACTATGGCTACACCTTC
-	TRBV18	-	TRBJ1-5	CASSPSAGMQPQHF	TGTGCCAGCTCACCTTCGGCAGGGATGCAGCCCCAGCATTTT
-	TRBV14	-	TRBJ1-1	CASSQAGMNTEAFF	TGTGCCAGCAGCCAAGCCGGTATGAACACTGAAGCTTTCTTT